This record covers a single TCR beta chain. The sample originates from a study of molecular identifiers for immune sequencing clone quantification. Naive CD8 library inputs spanned 20,000 to 1,000,000 sorted cells and 10%, 30% or 50% RNA. As CD8+CD4-CCR7+CD45RA+ cells, naive CD8 T cells were sorted. Bulk TCR library preparation followed previously described methods with listed TCR primers. Using its own MiXCR run on the PCR reads, TCRdb lists one record per CDR3 protein. In the table there are hundreds of thousands of distinct CDR3 sequences, roughly 23% of which are singletons. From germline, CDR1 is MDHEN and CDR2 SYDVKM. The CDR3 sequence is 13 residues long. The V and J ends lost 4 bases and 7 bases, in that order; junction bases with no gene match: 2.

The chain has TRBV28 and TRBJ1-1, with 11 positions matching TRBD1. The receptor was derived from a human donor in good health. Some libraries in this study had Jurkat cell RNA spiked in. The sample consisted of naive CD8+ T cells from blood, with Jurkat cell RNA spiked in. This sample's subset: FACS-sorted CD8+CD4-CCR7+CD45RA+ naive T cells. The CDR3 bases are TGTGCCAGCAGTTGGACAGGGGGCGGTGAAGCTTTCTTT. Residues: CASSWTGGGEAFF.